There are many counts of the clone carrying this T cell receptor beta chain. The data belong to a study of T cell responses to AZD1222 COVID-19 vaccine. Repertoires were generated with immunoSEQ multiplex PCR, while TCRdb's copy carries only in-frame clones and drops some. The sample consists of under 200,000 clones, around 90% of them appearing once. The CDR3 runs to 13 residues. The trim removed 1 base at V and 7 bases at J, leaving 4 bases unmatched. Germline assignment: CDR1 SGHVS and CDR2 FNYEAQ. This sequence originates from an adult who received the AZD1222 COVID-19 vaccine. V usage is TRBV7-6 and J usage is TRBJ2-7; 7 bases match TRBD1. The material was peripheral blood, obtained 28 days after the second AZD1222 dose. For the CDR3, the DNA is TGTGCCAGCAGCTTAGGAGGGGGCGGGGAGCAGTACTTC. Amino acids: CASSLGGGGEQYF.